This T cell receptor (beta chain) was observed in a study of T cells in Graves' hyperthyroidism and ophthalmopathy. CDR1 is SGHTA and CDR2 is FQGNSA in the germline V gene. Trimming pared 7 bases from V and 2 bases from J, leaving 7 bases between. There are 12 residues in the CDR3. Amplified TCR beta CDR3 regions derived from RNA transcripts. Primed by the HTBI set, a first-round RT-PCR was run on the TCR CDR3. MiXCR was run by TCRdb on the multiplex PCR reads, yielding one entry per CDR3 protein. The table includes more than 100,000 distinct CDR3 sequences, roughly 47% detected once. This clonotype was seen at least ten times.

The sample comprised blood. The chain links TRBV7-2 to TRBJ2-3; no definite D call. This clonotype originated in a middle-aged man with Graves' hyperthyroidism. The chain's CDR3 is CASTLLTDTQYF. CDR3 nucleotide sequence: TGTGCCAGCACCCTCCTCACAGATACGCAGTATTTT.